This entry lists 31 T cell receptor beta chains sequenced from one sample in a study of esophageal squamous cell carcinoma under preoperative chemotherapy. Stated time point: after preoperative PTX-NDP chemotherapy. Via MiXCR, TCRdb re-called the PCR reads, giving one row per CDR3 protein. The repertoire holds 9,500 to 11,000 distinct CDR3 sequences, about 63% seen once, with just under 30% in the top ten. The sample was taken from a patient given preoperative chemotherapy. The receptors originated from a human donor with esophageal squamous cell carcinoma. The donor label of this sample is uncertain.

The chain joins TRBV11-1 to TRBJ2-1; D tentatively reads TRBD1 or TRBD2 (5 bases each). In germline, CDR1 is SGHAT, CDR2 FQDESV (reference sequence). The CDR3 contains 13 residues. Trimming left V 8 bases short and J 10 bases short, with 18 bases between. The CDR3 DNA reads TGTGCCAGCGGAAGGGACGGCTCCTACGAGCAGTTCTTC. It specifies CASGRDGSYEQFF.

This clonotype is labeled medium-sized (0.01 to 0.1%). The junction differs from germline at one of its ends, possibly a read error. The chain combines TRBV6-1 with TRBJ2-1, with 7 bases fitting TRBD1. The J call is doubtful: the DNA matches TRBJ2-5 better. The CDR3 sequence is 15 residues long. Germline V gene data show CDR1 as MNHNS and CDR2 as SASEGT. DNA of the CDR3: TGTGCCAGCAGTGAATTGAATGGACAGGAAGATACCCAGTACTTC. It is translated as CASSELNGQEDTQYF.

On this clonotype: An end of the junction does not agree with germline; a read error may underlie this. This chain's CDR3 is CPSSAQGVRAKDTQYF. The CDR3 region has the DNA TGTCCCAGCAGCGCACAGGGAGTGAGAGCGAAAGATACTCAGTATTTC. The J gene is TRBJ2-4, the V gene TRBV7-2, with D possibly being TRBD1 (6 bases). The CDR3 loop spans 16 amino acids. The germline CDR1 and CDR2 sequences are SGHTA and FQGNSA.

The chain has TRBV12-3 or TRBV12-4 and TRBJ2-5, with 7 bases fitting TRBD2. The DNA end is more similar to TRBJ2-7, so the J call may be wrong. CDR3 length: 14 amino acids. The CDR3 DNA reads as TGTGCCAGCACCCTCGGCGGCGGGAGTAACGAGCAGTACTTC. It specifies CASTLGGGSNEQYF.

The chain carries TRBV7-2 and TRBJ2-1; either TRBD1 or TRBD2 may supply D (5 bases each). The J call is uncertain, as TRBJ2-5 better fits the DNA end. Germline V gene lookup returns CDR1 SGHTA and CDR2 FQGNSA. The CDR3 runs 14 residues. CDR3 loop: CASSPGTFQETQYF. Here the CDR3 DNA reads TGTGCCAGCAGCCCCGGGACCTTCCAAGAGACCCAGTACTTC.

This chain uses TRBV27 with TRBJ2-3; D gene unclear. The CDR3 has 12 residues. Per germline, CDR1 MNHEY and CDR2 SMNVEV (reference sequence). The V and J ends lost 4 bases and 4 bases respectively, with 6 bases between them. The CDR3 sequence: CASSSVADTQYF. In DNA form, the CDR3 reads TGTGCCAGCAGTTCTGTGGCAGATACGCAGTATTTT.

This clonotype was found a few times. This rearrangement joins TRBV6-1 to TRBJ2-1, with TRBD2 as a possible D gene (5 bases). The CDR3 extends over 15 amino acids. The germline V gene has CDR1 MNHNS and CDR2 SASEGT. Trimming left V 0 bases short and J 1 base short, with 7 bases between. The CDR3 loop reads CASSEASGSYNEQFF. The CDR3 DNA reads as TGTGCCAGCAGTGAAGCCAGCGGTTCCTACAATGAGCAGTTCTTC.

Concerning this clonotype: At one end, the junction sequence differs from germline, possibly due to a read error. The J gene is TRBJ2-3, the V gene TRBV6-5, with TRBD1 matching 8 bases. Germline CDR1 is MNHEY and CDR2 is SVGAGI. The CDR3 loop spans 14 amino acids. In DNA form, the CDR3 reads TGTGCCAGCAGTTCATACAGGGGGACCTACGAGCAGTTCTTT. Translated, it gives CASSSYRGTYEQFF.

V gene TRBV7-2 combines with J gene TRBJ2-3; possibly TRBD2 for D (5 bases). Germline V lookup: CDR1 SGHTA, CDR2 FQGNSA. V gave up 5 bases and J gave up 0 bases, with 12 bases separating them. The CDR3 consists of 15 residues. CDR3 region: CASSPDYTSTDTQYF. The CDR3 bases are TGTGCCAGCAGCCCTGACTACACTAGCACAGATACGCAGTATTTT. Variable domain in full (rest from reference TRBV7-2 and TRBJ2-3): GAGVSQSPSNKVTEKGKDVELRCDPISGHTALYWYRQSLGQGLEFLIYFQGNSAPDKSGLPSDRFSAERTGGSVSTLTIQRTQQEDSAVYLCASSPDYTSTDTQYFGPGTRLTVL.

On this clonotype: Compared with germline, one end of the junction differs, possibly owing to a read error. The chain couples TRBV6-1 to TRBJ2-2; TRBD2 matches at 8 bases. Germline CDR1 reads MNHNS; CDR2 reads SASEGT. The CDR3 consists of 18 residues. Written as DNA, the CDR3 is TGTGCCAGCACCCAAAACGTGCGGGGGGCTGCGAACACCGGGACGCTGTATTTT. Translation gives CASTQNVRGAANTGTLYF.

V and J are TRBV27 and TRBJ2-1, with D unresolved. Germline CDR1 MNHEY, CDR2 SMNVEV (reference sequence). V was shortened by 3 bases and J by 0 bases, with 9 bases between the two germline ends. The length of the CDR3 is 15 residues. The CDR3 coding sequence is TGTGCCAGCAGTTTTTACGGGTCCTCCTACAATGAGCAGTTCTTC. Residues: CASSFYGSSYNEQFF.

The chain joins TRBV6-1 to TRBJ2-7; 7 bases map to TRBD2. The germline CDR1 and CDR2 sequences are MNHNS and SASEGT. The V and J ends lost 5 bases and 7 bases, in that order; junction bases with no gene match: 14. The CDR3 contains 15 residues. CDR3 nucleotides: TGTGCCAGCAGTACCGCCTCGGGGGGAGGGGAAGAGCAGTACTTC. Protein sequence: CASSTASGGGEEQYF.

In this sample, this clonotype turned up a few times. The J gene is TRBJ2-3, the V gene TRBV7-2; D gene ambiguous. Trimming removed 5 bases from V and 6 bases from J, with 12 bases in between. The CDR3 length is 13 residues. Germline values: CDR1 SGHTA, CDR2 FQGNSA. This chain's CDR3 is CASSPHSSDTQYF. The CDR3 DNA reads TGTGCCAGCAGCCCCCATAGTAGTGATACGCAGTATTTT.

Points on this clonotype: At one of its ends the junction is not consistent with the germline gene, which may arise from a read error. V gene TRBV6-1 combines with J gene TRBJ2-4, with 7 bases aligning to TRBD1. In germline, CDR1 is MNHNS, CDR2 SASEGT. The CDR3 runs 11 residues. The CDR3 DNA sequence: TGTGCCAGCAGTGAGACAGGGTTTAGAGACTTC. It encodes CASSETGFRDF.

The V and J genes are TRBV27 and TRBJ2-4; 7 bases map to TRBD2. CDR3 length: 14 amino acids. Germline V gene sequence: CDR1 MNHEY, CDR2 SMNVEV (reference sequence). J lost 13 bases, V lost 6 bases, and 15 bases had no gene match. CDR3 nucleotide sequence: TGTGCCAGCAGCCCGACTAGCCGCTACAATGAGCAGTACTTC. Translating gives CASSPTSRYNEQYF.

This chain connects TRBV6-1 to TRBJ2-3; D might be TRBD1 or TRBD2, each matching 6 bases. The DNA end is a closer match to TRBJ2-7, so the J assignment may be wrong. Germline CDR1 is MNHNS and CDR2 is SASEGT. This CDR3 comprises 16 residues. The CDR3 DNA is TGTGCCAGTGGGGGGCTTGGGGGAAGCTACAAAGATACGCAGTACTTC. This translates into CASGGLGGSYKDTQYF.

The J gene is TRBJ2-1, the V gene TRBV4-1, with 7 bases that match TRBD2. J gave up 3 bases and V 1 base, and 9 bases lay outside the gene matches. The CDR3 totals 17 residues. The germline CDR1 and CDR2 sequences are MGHRA and YSYEKL. This CDR3 is CASSQGSAGEGYNEQFF. Here the CDR3 DNA reads TGCGCCAGCAGCCAAGGGTCTGCGGGAGAAGGCTACAATGAGCAGTTCTTC.

In regard to this clonotype: The junction differs from germline at one of its ends, possibly a read error. The V gene is TRBV6-1, the J gene TRBJ2-3; 8 bases align to TRBD2. This CDR3 region has 16 residues. Germline CDR1 is MNHNS and CDR2 is SASEGT. As DNA, the CDR3 is TGTGCCAGCAGTGTATCGGGGGGGTGCTACAAAGATACTCAGTATTTC. Its translation: CASSVSGGCYKDTQYF.

Details on this clonotype: At one of its ends the junction is not consistent with the germline gene, which may arise from a read error. This sequence joins TRBV6-1 and TRBJ2-5, with a possible D match to TRBD1 (6 bases). The CDR3 is 16 residues long. The germline gives CDR1 MNHNS, CDR2 SASEGT. CDR3 residues: CASGEFGGRDQETQYF. Here the CDR3 DNA reads TGTGCCAGCGGGGAGTTTGGGGGCCGTGACCAAGAGACGCAGTATTTC.

This rearrangement joins TRBV7-2 to TRBJ2-3; maybe TRBD2 (7 bases). V was shortened by 8 bases and J by 0 bases, with 18 bases between the two germline ends. CDR1 and CDR2 (germline): SGHTA, FQGNSA. This CDR3 contains 16 residues. CDR3 region: CASGGRGGGSTDTQYF. In DNA form, the CDR3 reads TGTGCCAGCGGGGGACGAGGGGGGGGGAGCACAGATACGCAGTATTTT.

This chain uses TRBV27 with TRBJ2-5; the D gene is possibly TRBD2 (6 bases). Per germline, CDR1 MNHEY and CDR2 SMNVEV (reference sequence). The CDR3 covers 15 residues. V lost 6 bases to trimming and J lost 2 bases, with 16 bases between them. The chain's CDR3 is CASSPGTFGQETQYF. The DNA of the CDR3 is TGTGCCAGCAGCCCTGGGACTTTCGGACAAGAGACCCAGTACTTC.

The chain carries TRBV6-5 and TRBJ2-2; D gene unclear. This CDR3 is 14 amino acids long. The germline V gene has CDR1 MNHEY and CDR2 SVGAGI. Trimming left V 3 bases short and J 16 bases short, with 21 bases between. The CDR3 nucleotides are TGTGCCAGCAGTTATGCATCGAGCAAAGGTGCGCAGTTTTTT. It is translated as CASSYASSKGAQFF.

This clonotype is medium-sized (0.01 to 0.1%). The chain uses TRBV6-5 and TRBJ1-6; tentatively, D is TRBD1 (5 bases). Per the germline V gene, CDR1 is MNHEY and CDR2 is SVGAGI. This CDR3 has 17 amino acids. V lost 4 bases and J lost 7, with 20 bases in between. In DNA form, the CDR3 reads TGTGCCAGCAGTTCGCCCGCGGGGACCCGCCCAAATTCACCCCTCCACTTT. Protein sequence: CASSSPAGTRPNSPLHF.

The chain links TRBV7-9 to TRBJ1-1, with D uncertain. Germline-derived CDR1 and CDR2 are SEHNR and FQNEAQ (reference sequence). V lost 0 bases to trimming and J lost 7 bases, with 12 bases between them. The CDR3 spans 14 residues. The CDR3 loop reads CASSLAHSTGEAFF. In nucleotides, the CDR3 is TGTGCCAGCAGCTTAGCGCATTCAACGGGTGAAGCTTTCTTT.

Note on this clonotype: An end of the junction differs from the germline gene, which may be a read error. The rearrangement uses TRBV7-2 and TRBJ2-6, with D possibly matching TRBD1 (6 bases). The CDR3 contains 14 residues. CDR1 is SGHTA, CDR2 FQGNSA, per germline. The chain's CDR3 is CASSLGFANREQYF. The CDR3 region has the DNA TGTGCCAGCAGCTTAGGGTTTGCCAACAGGGAGCAGTACTTT.

Worth noting for this clonotype: Compared with germline, one end of the junction differs, possibly owing to a read error. The chain joins TRBV6-1 to TRBJ2-3; possibly TRBD1 for D (6 bases). This CDR3 has 16 amino acids. The germline CDR1 and CDR2 sequences are MNHNS and SASEGT. The CDR3 DNA reads as TGTGCCAGCAGTGAATTTGGGGGCAGTGACCCAGAGACGCAGTATTTT. Its protein product is CASSEFGGSDPETQYF.

The V gene is TRBV6-1, the J gene TRBJ2-3, with a possible D match to TRBD1 (6 bases). The J call could be wrong; TRBJ2-2 is a better fit for the DNA end. In germline, CDR1 is MNHNS, CDR2 SASEGT. The CDR3 spans 15 residues. The CDR3 nucleotides are TGTGCCAGCAGTCCTAGGGGGTCGAACACAGAGGAGCTGTTTTTT. As protein: CASSPRGSNTEELFF.

The chain has TRBV27 and TRBJ2-1, with a possible D match to TRBD1 (7 bases). The V end was cut by 10 bases, the J end by 3 bases, with 13 bases between. CDR3 size: 13 residues. Germline V lookup: CDR1 MNHEY, CDR2 SMNVEV (reference sequence). CDR3 sequence reads: CATRGDSYNEQFF. DNA of the CDR3: TGTGCCACCAGGGGGGACAGCTACAATGAGCAGTTCTTC.

Details on this clonotype: It is likely a read error, because the conserved phenylalanine at the end of the CDR3 is missing. The DNA is omitted, as the CDR3 cannot be located on it reliably, and the CDR3 follows TCRdb's listing. This CDR3 is CASSEARVKETRYS. The chain uses TRBV6-1 and TRBJ2-5. The CDR3 extends over 14 residues, inclusive of both ends. CDR1 and CDR2 from the germline V gene are MNHNS and SASEGT.

V usage is TRBV6-1 and J usage is TRBJ2-3; 7 nucleotides line up with TRBD1. Losses at the gene ends were 7 bases for V and 5 bases for J; bases not matched to a gene: 15. The CDR3 contains 16 residues. Germline CDR1 is MNHNS and CDR2 is SASEGT. As DNA, the CDR3 is TGTGCCAGCACCAGTTACGCCGGGACAGCTAAAGATACGCAGTATTTT. Its translation: CASTSYAGTAKDTQYF.

This clonotype has a handful of counts. The CDR3 DNA follows: TGCGCCACCGCCCTTCGCCAAGAGACCCAGTACTTC. Its translation is CATALRQETQYF. This sequence joins TRBV10-2 and TRBJ2-5, with D unclear. The CDR3 covers 12 residues. The germline V gene encodes CDR1 WSHSY and CDR2 SAAADI. V was clipped by 10 bases and J by 1 base, with 10 bases between them.